A selection of T cell receptor beta chains follows, all from one sample in a study of OX40 agonist ivuxolimab in advanced cancers. The table came from immunoSEQ multiplex PCR; TCRdb's copy has only in-frame clones and leaves some out. The profile covers 55,000 to 75,000 clones, with around 93% appearing a single time and 3.5% to 4% taken by the ten largest. The sample consisted of CD4+ or CD8+ T cells sorted from blood, taken in a trial of the OX40 agonist ivuxolimab. Receptor source: an adult with an advanced solid tumor such as melanoma, head and neck, liver or kidney cancer. CDR3s include the opening cysteine and the closing phenylalanine or tryptophan. A D gene is named only where the DNA matches it firmly. Size is omitted from some rows. Given values are once, few, many or a class for expanded clones.

D gene: TRBD2
clone size: NA
V gene: TRBV7-2
J gene: TRBJ2-5
CDR3 DNA: TGTGCCAGCAGCTCAGAGCGGGAAGGGTGGGAGACCCAGTACTTC
CDR3 protein: CASSSEREGWETQYF

D gene: TRBD1
clone size: NA
V gene: TRBV7-6
J gene: TRBJ2-7
CDR3 DNA: TGTGCCAGCAGCTTGGAGGCCGGGACAGGGTTTCCTGACGAGCAGTACTTC
CDR3 protein: CASSLEAGTGFPDEQYF

D gene: NA
clone size: NA
V gene: TRBV2
J gene: TRBJ2-1
CDR3 DNA: TGTGCCAGCAGTATGGGCAATGAGCAGTTCTTC
CDR3 protein: CASSMGNEQFF

D gene: TRBD2
clone size: NA
V gene: TRBV7-2
J gene: TRBJ2-2
CDR3 DNA: TGTGCCAGCAGCTCCGGGACTAGCCCCGGGGAGCTGTTTTTT
CDR3 protein: CASSSGTSPGELFF

D gene: TRBD2
clone size: once
V gene: TRBV7-9
J gene: TRBJ2-1
CDR3 DNA: TGTGCCAGCAGCTCGTCAACTAGCGGTGAGCAGTTCTTC
CDR3 protein: CASSSSTSGEQFF

D gene: NA
clone size: NA
V gene: TRBV27
J gene: TRBJ1-1
CDR3 DNA: TGTGCCAGCAGTTTGTACACCGGGACAGAAGCTTTCTTT
CDR3 protein: CASSLYTGTEAFF

D gene: NA
clone size: once
V gene: TRBV5-1
J gene: TRBJ2-1
CDR3 DNA: TGCGCCAGCAGCTTTAAAGCGGAGTACAATGAGCAGTTCTTC
CDR3 protein: CASSFKAEYNEQFF

D gene: TRBD2
clone size: NA
V gene: TRBV15
J gene: TRBJ2-1
CDR3 DNA: TGTGCCACCAGCAGAGATCGACTAGCGAGAGGCTCGCATGAGCAGTTCTTC
CDR3 protein: CATSRDRLARGSHEQFF

D gene: TRBD2
clone size: NA
V gene: TRBV7-6
J gene: TRBJ2-5
CDR3 DNA: TGTGCCAGCAGCTTAGCGCTAGGAGCGGGCGGGGGAGAGACCCAGTACTTC
CDR3 protein: CASSLALGAGGGETQYF

D gene: TRBD2
clone size: NA
V gene: TRBV7-2
J gene: TRBJ2-7
CDR3 DNA: TGTGCCAGCAGCCCTAGCGGGGGATACGAGCAGTACTTC
CDR3 protein: CASSPSGGYEQYF

D gene: NA
clone size: NA
V gene: TRBV28
J gene: TRBJ2-6
CDR3 DNA: TGTGCCAGCAGTTTACCCCTCGGATCCTCTGGGGCCAACGTCCTGACTTTC
CDR3 protein: CASSLPLGSSGANVLTF

D gene: NA
clone size: NA
V gene: TRBV19
J gene: TRBJ1-1
CDR3 DNA: TGTGCCAGTAGTATATCTGTGAACACTGAAGCTTTCTTT
CDR3 protein: CASSISVNTEAFF

D gene: NA
clone size: once
V gene: TRBV19
J gene: TRBJ2-5
CDR3 DNA: TGTGCCAGTAGTATCAGGGACCAAGAGACCCAGTACTTC
CDR3 protein: CASSIRDQETQYF

D gene: NA
clone size: NA
V gene: TRBV9
J gene: TRBJ2-1
CDR3 DNA: TGTGCCAGCAGCGTAGCCGATAGCGAAAATGAGCAGTTCTTC
CDR3 protein: CASSVADSENEQFF

D gene: NA
clone size: NA
V gene: TRBV4-3
J gene: TRBJ2-2
CDR3 DNA: TGCGCCAGCAGCCAAGGACCTAACACCGGGGAGCTGTTTTTT
CDR3 protein: CASSQGPNTGELFF

D gene: TRBD1
clone size: NA
V gene: TRBV28
J gene: TRBJ1-2
CDR3 DNA: TGTGCCAGCAGTCCCTCACCTCAGGGGGCGGGTGGTGGCTACACCTTC
CDR3 protein: CASSPSPQGAGGGYTF

D gene: NA
clone size: NA
V gene: TRBV6-5
J gene: TRBJ2-1
CDR3 DNA: TGTGCCAGCAGTTACTCTCTCCACGGCGATGAGCAGTTCTTC
CDR3 protein: CASSYSLHGDEQFF

D gene: NA
clone size: NA
V gene: TRBV7-6
J gene: TRBJ2-7
CDR3 DNA: TGTGCCAGCAGCTTAATCTACAGTTCCTACGAGCAGTACTTC
CDR3 protein: CASSLIYSSYEQYF

D gene: NA
clone size: NA
V gene: TRBV7-6
J gene: TRBJ2-7
CDR3 DNA: TGTGCCAGCAGCTTAGCGGCGGAAACCTACGAGCAGTACTTC
CDR3 protein: CASSLAAETYEQYF

D gene: NA
clone size: NA
V gene: TRBV19
J gene: TRBJ1-2
CDR3 DNA: TGTGCCAGTAGCCCTCCCGGCAGGCCTTATGGCTACACCTTC
CDR3 protein: CASSPPGRPYGYTF

D gene: NA
clone size: NA
V gene: TRBV5-4
J gene: TRBJ2-1
CDR3 DNA: TGTGCCAGCAGCTTGGGCTGGAATGAGCAGTTCTTC
CDR3 protein: CASSLGWNEQFF

D gene: NA
clone size: many
V gene: TRBV14
J gene: TRBJ2-6
CDR3 DNA: TGTGCCAGCGGGCCTTTTCCCCTCTCTGGGGCCAACGTCCTGACTTTC
CDR3 protein: CASGPFPLSGANVLTF

D gene: NA
clone size: NA
V gene: TRBV27
J gene: TRBJ1-1
CDR3 DNA: TGTGCCAGCAGTTTGGGGGGGGGCACTGAAGCTTTCTTT
CDR3 protein: CASSLGGGTEAFF

D gene: TRBD2
clone size: NA
V gene: TRBV27
J gene: TRBJ2-2
CDR3 DNA: TGTGCCAGCAGTTTTGGGAGGGCGGGGGAGCTGTTTTTT
CDR3 protein: CASSFGRAGELFF

D gene: NA
clone size: NA
V gene: TRBV4-1
J gene: TRBJ2-7
CDR3 DNA: TGCGCCAGCAGCCAAGGAATCACAGGAACCTACGAGCAGTACTTC
CDR3 protein: CASSQGITGTYEQYF

D gene: TRBD2
clone size: NA
V gene: TRBV7-2
J gene: TRBJ2-7
CDR3 DNA: TGTGCCAGCAGCTGGCAGACTAGCGGGAGAGGGTACGAGCAGTACTTC
CDR3 protein: CASSWQTSGRGYEQYF

D gene: NA
clone size: NA
V gene: TRBV29-1
J gene: TRBJ1-4
CDR3 DNA: TGCAGCGTTGCTTCCGGGGGCGAAAAACTGTTTTTT
CDR3 protein: CSVASGGEKLFF

D gene: TRBD2
clone size: NA
V gene: TRBV7-8
J gene: TRBJ2-7
CDR3 DNA: TGTGCCAGCAGCTTACCCGGGACTACCATCGAGCAGTACTTC
CDR3 protein: CASSLPGTTIEQYF

D gene: TRBD1
clone size: NA
V gene: TRBV7-6
J gene: TRBJ2-3
CDR3 DNA: TGTGCCAGCAGCTTCACAGGGGGCTTTTTGTTGACAGATACGCAGTATTTT
CDR3 protein: CASSFTGGFLLTDTQYF

D gene: TRBD2
clone size: NA
V gene: TRBV9
J gene: TRBJ2-7
CDR3 DNA: TGTGCCAGCAGCGTAGAAGGCGGCGGGAGCTACGAGCAGTACTTC
CDR3 protein: CASSVEGGGSYEQYF

D gene: TRBD2
clone size: NA
V gene: TRBV11-2
J gene: TRBJ2-7
CDR3 DNA: TGTGCCAGCACCATTCTAGCGGACTCCTACGAGCAGTACTTC
CDR3 protein: CASTILADSYEQYF

D gene: NA
clone size: NA
V gene: TRBV20-1
J gene: TRBJ1-1
CDR3 DNA: TGCAGTGCAGAGGGAGGCACTGAAGCTTTCTTT
CDR3 protein: CSAEGGTEAFF

D gene: NA
clone size: NA
V gene: TRBV4-2
J gene: TRBJ1-3
CDR3 DNA: TGTGCCAGCAGCCAAGCTCAGTGGGAGGCTGGAAACACCATATATTTT
CDR3 protein: CASSQAQWEAGNTIYF